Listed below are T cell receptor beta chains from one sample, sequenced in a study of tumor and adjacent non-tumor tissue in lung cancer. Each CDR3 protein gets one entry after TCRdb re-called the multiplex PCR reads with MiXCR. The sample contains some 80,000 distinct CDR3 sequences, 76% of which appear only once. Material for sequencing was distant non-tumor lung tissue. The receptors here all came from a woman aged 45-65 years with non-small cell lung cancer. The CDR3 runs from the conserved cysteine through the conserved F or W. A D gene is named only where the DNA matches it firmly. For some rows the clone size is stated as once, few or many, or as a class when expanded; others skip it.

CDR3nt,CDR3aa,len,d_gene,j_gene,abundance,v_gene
TGTGCCAGCAGTGCCCAGGGACATACATATACCCAGTATTTT,CASSAQGHTYTQYF,14,.,TRBJ2-3,.,TRBV6-6
TGCAGCGTTGAAAGTGGGGCAGTAGAGACCCAGTACTTC,CSVESGAVETQYF,13,.,TRBJ2-5,.,TRBV29-1
TGTGCCAGCTCACTTGACCTGCATAACACCGGGGAGCTGTTTTTT,CASSLDLHNTGELFF,15,.,TRBJ2-2,.,TRBV18
TGCAGTGCTAGTGACAACACCGGGGAGCTGTTTTTT,CSASDNTGELFF,12,.,TRBJ2-2,many,TRBV20-1
TGTGCAAGCAGCTCACAACACGATGGGGGCTATGGCTACACCTTC,CASSSQHDGGYGYTF,15,.,TRBJ1-2,.,TRBV11-2
TGTGCCAGCAGCCTCAACACCGGGAAGCCGTTTTTT,CASSLNTGKPFF,12,.,TRBJ2-2,.,TRBV12-3/TRBV12-4
TGTGTCAGCAGCCCATACCAGGGCAGTTCCTACGAGCAGTACTTC,CVSSPYQGSSYEQYF,15,.,TRBJ2-7,once,TRBV12-3/TRBV12-4
TGTGCCAACAGCCTGTGGGGCCAGCTAGGGACAGATATGCAGTATTTT,CANSLWGQLGTDMQYF,16,TRBD1,TRBJ2-3,.,TRBV11-2
TGTGCCAGTAGCTTAGGGCCGGAGGCGAACACTGAAGCTTTCTTT,CASSLGPEANTEAFF,15,.,TRBJ1-1,.,TRBV11-2
TGCAGCGCTGAGCTAGTCTTAAATGAGCGATTCTTC,CSAELVLNERFF,12,.,TRBJ2-1,.,TRBV29-1
TGTGCCAGCAGTCAAGGACATGGGTCGAACACCGGGGAGCTATTTTTT,CASSQGHGSNTGELFF,16,.,TRBJ2-2,.,TRBV12-3/TRBV12-4
TGCAGCGCCGGGGTCGAGAGGAAACTGTTTTTT,CSAGVERKLFF,11,.,TRBJ1-4,many,TRBV29-1
TGTGCCAGCAGTGAAAGGGTCTCCAGGGAGGACCAGTCCCAGTATTTT,CASSERVSREDQSQYF,16,.,TRBJ2-3,.,TRBV6-1
.,CAWGQGTDTQCF,12,.,TRBJ2-3,few,TRBV30
TGTGCCAGCAACTCCGGGACAGGTTCTGGAAACACCATATATTTT,CASNSGTGSGNTIYF,15,TRBD1,TRBJ1-3,.,TRBV28
TGTGTCAGTAGTAGGGTGACTAGCGGCTACGAGCAGTACTTC,CVSSRVTSGYEQYF,14,TRBD2,TRBJ2-7,.,TRBV19
TGCGCCAGTAGCCGGCGGGGGCTAGCCAAAAACATTCAGTACTTC,CASSRRGLAKNIQYF,15,.,TRBJ2-4,.,TRBV4-1
TGTGCCAGCAGTTTCCTCGGAAGCATCCAGCCCCAGCATTTT,CASSFLGSIQPQHF,14,.,TRBJ1-5,.,TRBV12-3/TRBV12-4
TGTGCCCGCCGAGCCCGGGGCAGGGGTCTATACGAGCAGTACTTC,CARRARGRGLYEQYF,15,.,TRBJ2-7,.,TRBV28
TGCAGCGTTAAATCCCCATTTAGGAGCTCCTACAATGAGCAGTTCTTT,CSVKSPFRSSYNEQFF,16,.,TRBJ2-1,.,TRBV29-1
TGTGCTAGCAGGTGCAGGGCCGAGGTCGATGACTACACCTTC,CASRCRAEVDDYTF,14,.,TRBJ1-2,.,TRBV6-1
TGTGTCAACAGTGGGACTTGGGACCCATACGAGCAGTACTTC,CVNSGTWDPYEQYF,14,.,TRBJ2-7,.,TRBV6-1
TGTGCCAGCACTTCGCGCCTAGAGGGAGATACGCACTATTTT,CASTSRLEGDTHYF,14,.,TRBJ2-3,.,TRBV5-6
TGTGCCATCAGTGAGTCGGGCCAGGGAAAAGAGACCCAGTACTTC,CAISESGQGKETQYF,15,.,TRBJ2-5,many,TRBV10-3
TGTGCCATTAGGGGTGGGTACACTGAAGCTTTCTTT,CAIRGGYTEAFF,12,.,TRBJ1-1,few,TRBV28
TGTGCTAGCAGTTCCCACGGGGGGGGTAGCGGGAGATACAGTGAGCAGTTCTTC,CASSSHGGGSGRYSEQFF,18,TRBD2,TRBJ2-1,.,TRBV28
TGTGCCAGCAGTGGCCCCTACGCGCTGTACTTC,CASSGPYALYF,11,.,TRBJ2-7,.,TRBV6-1
TGTGCCAGCAGCTTGGCGAGCACAGGTTCAAATACGCAGTATTTT,CASSLASTGSNTQYF,15,.,TRBJ2-3,.,TRBV5-6
TGTGCCAGCAGCTTAGAAGCTAGCGGGAGGGCTGAGCAGTTC,CASSLEASGRAEQF,14,TRBD2,TRBJ2-1,.,TRBV11-2
TGTGCCAGCAGCGTAGGTCCCAGCCTCCAAGAGACCCAGTACTTC,CASSVGPSLQETQYF,15,.,TRBJ2-5,once,TRBV9
TGTGCCAGCAGCGTGAGTGGAGCTTGGACAGGGAACGGCTACACCTTC,CASSVSGAWTGNGYTF,16,TRBD1,TRBJ1-2,many,TRBV5-5
TGTGCCAGCAGCCAGGTATTCGGGCCCTACTCCTACAAGCAGTACTTC,CASSQVFGPYSYKQYF,16,.,TRBJ2-7,.,TRBV4-2
TGCAGTGTAGGAAATATGGGGAAAACTGAAGCTTTCTTT,CSVGNMGKTEAFF,13,.,TRBJ1-1,.,TRBV20-1
TGCGTCAGCAGCCCTATCAGATCCGGGACTAGCGGGAGGACAAATACGCAGTATTTT,CVSSPIRSGTSGRTNTQYF,19,TRBD2,TRBJ2-3,.,TRBV4-1
TGCGCCAGCAGCCACGACGGGCAGATCTATACCGAAGCTTTCTTT,CASSHDGQIYTEAFF,15,.,TRBJ1-1,medium-sized,TRBV4-1
TGCGCCAGCAGTGGGGATAACGAGCAATACTTC,CASSGDNEQYF,11,.,TRBJ2-7,.,TRBV10-2
TGCGCCAGCAGTGTACGGGACAGGGGCTCCTACGAGCAATACTTC,CASSVRDRGSYEQYF,15,TRBD1,TRBJ2-7,.,TRBV10-2
TGTGCCAGCAGTTTATATGGCGGGAGGGCCGGGGACAATGAGCAGTTCTTC,CASSLYGGRAGDNEQFF,17,TRBD2,TRBJ2-1,many,TRBV28
TGTTCCAGTAGTTTTTCCAGGGGGCCCCATTCACCCCTCCACTTT,CSSSFSRGPHSPLHF,15,TRBD1,TRBJ1-6,once,TRBV6-5
TGTGCCAGCAGTTACGGCCAGGGTACTAATCAGCCTCAGTATTTT,CASSYGQGTNQPQYF,15,.,TRBJ2-3,.,TRBV6-6
TGCGCCAGCAGCCCAGTTGGACTGGGGGTTCGGGACTACGAGCAGTTGTTC,CASSPVGLGVRDYEQLF,17,TRBD2,TRBJ2-7,.,TRBV5-1
TGTGCCAGCAGCACTAGCGGCTCCTACAATGAGCAGTTCTTC,CASSTSGSYNEQFF,14,TRBD2,TRBJ2-1,medium-sized,TRBV11-2
TGTGCCAGCACCCCGCTACGTGGGATCCAGTACTTC,CASTPLRGIQYF,12,.,TRBJ2-5,.,TRBV28
TGCAGCGCTAGAAATCCGGACAGGGAGACCAAAGAGCAGTTCTTC,CSARNPDRETKEQFF,15,TRBD1,TRBJ2-1,.,TRBV20-1
TGCGCCAGCAGCCAAGAGGGGCAGGATAGTCAGCCCCAGCATTTT,CASSQEGQDSQPQHF,15,.,TRBJ1-5,.,TRBV4-1
TGTACCAGCAGCTCGGACGGGAACACCGGGGAGCTGTTTTTT,CTSSSDGNTGELFF,14,.,TRBJ2-2,.,TRBV7-9